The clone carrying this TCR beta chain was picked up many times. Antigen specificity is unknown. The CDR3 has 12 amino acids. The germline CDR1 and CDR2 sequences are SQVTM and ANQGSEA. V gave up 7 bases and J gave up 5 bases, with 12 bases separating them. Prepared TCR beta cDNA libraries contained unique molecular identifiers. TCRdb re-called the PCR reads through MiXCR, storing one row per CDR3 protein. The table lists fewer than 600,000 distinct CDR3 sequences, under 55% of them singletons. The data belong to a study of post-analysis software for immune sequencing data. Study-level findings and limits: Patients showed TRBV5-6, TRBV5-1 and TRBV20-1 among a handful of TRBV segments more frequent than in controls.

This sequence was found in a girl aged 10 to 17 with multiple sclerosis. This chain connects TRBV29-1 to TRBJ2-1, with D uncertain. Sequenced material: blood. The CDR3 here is CSGADSNNEQFF. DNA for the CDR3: TGCAGCGGCGCGGATTCGAACAATGAGCAGTTCTTC.